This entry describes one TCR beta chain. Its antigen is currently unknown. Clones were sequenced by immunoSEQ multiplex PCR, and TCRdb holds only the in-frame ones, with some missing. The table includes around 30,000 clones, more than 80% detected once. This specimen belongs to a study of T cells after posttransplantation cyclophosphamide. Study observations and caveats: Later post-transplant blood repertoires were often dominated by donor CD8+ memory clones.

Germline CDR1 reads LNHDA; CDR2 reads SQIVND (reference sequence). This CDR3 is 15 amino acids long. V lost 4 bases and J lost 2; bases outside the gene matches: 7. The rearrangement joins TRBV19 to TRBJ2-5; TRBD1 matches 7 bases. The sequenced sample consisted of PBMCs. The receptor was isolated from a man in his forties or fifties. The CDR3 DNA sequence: TGTGCCAGTAGTAACCCGGGACAGAGACAAGAGACCCAGTACTTC. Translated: CASSNPGQRQETQYF.